This T cell receptor (beta chain) derives from a study of T cell responses to AZD1222 COVID-19 vaccine. Study results and caveats: Baseline seropositivity occurred in only six AZD1222 recipients.

TCRdb keeps only in-frame clones here, not all; method: immunoSEQ multiplex PCR. Among roughly 99,000 clones listed, around 90% were seen once. Of note for this clone: The antigen remains unidentified.

Samples with a second dose at about 4 or about 12 weeks were pooled together. The V gene's germline CDR1 is SGHAT and CDR2 FQNNGV. The CDR3 contains 14 residues. With V trimmed by 0 bases and J by 10 bases, 4 bases remained unmatched. The rearrangement joins TRBV11-2 to TRBJ2-1, with 9 bases aligning to TRBD2. The TCR originated in an adult who received the AZD1222 COVID-19 vaccine. Source: peripheral blood, taken 28 days after the second AZD1222 dose. The CDR3 bases are TGTGCCAGCAGCTTAGATCCGGGGACTAGCGAGCAGTTCTTC. Translation gives CASSLDPGTSEQFF.